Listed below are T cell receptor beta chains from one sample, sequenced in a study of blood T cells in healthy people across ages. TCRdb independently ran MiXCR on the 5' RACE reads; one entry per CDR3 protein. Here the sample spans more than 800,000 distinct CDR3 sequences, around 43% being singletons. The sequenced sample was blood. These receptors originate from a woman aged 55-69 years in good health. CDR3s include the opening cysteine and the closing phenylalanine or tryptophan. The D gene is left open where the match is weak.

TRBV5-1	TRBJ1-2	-	CASSYLGGADTF
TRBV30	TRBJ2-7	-	CAGSLTVYEQYF
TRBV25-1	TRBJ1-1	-	CASSGGGTEAFF
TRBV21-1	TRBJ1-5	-	CASSLRTGLTNQPQHF
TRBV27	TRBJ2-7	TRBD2	CASRLAERHEQYF
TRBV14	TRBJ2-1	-	CASSQYGYNEQFF
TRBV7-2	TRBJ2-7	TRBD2	CASSLSSGSTYEQYF
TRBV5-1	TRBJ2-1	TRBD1	CASSWGQGTDYNEQFF
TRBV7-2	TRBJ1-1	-	CASSFYEGGVAFF
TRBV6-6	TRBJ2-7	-	CASSAGASLEYF
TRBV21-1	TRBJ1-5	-	CASPLPRTGYRQPQHF
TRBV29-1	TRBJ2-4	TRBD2	CSVDGGVGKNIQYF
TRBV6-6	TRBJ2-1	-	CASSPRIAAFEQFF
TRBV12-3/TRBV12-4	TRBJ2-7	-	CASSLARGQQYF
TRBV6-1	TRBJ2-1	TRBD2	CASNQASGRLLPYNEQFF
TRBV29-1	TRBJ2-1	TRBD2	CSVMTSGSYNEQFF
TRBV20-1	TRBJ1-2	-	CSAATGKAYGYTF
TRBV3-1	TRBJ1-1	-	CASSRFMNTEAFF
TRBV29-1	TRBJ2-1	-	CSVHSYNEQFF
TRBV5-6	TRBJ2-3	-	CASSEGQSNADTQYF
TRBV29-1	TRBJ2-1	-	CSGGPTSNEQFF
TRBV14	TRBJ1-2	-	CASSQAGSSYGYTF
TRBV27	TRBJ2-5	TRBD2	CASGISRAGEQYF
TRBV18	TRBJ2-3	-	CASSPPSGDTQYF
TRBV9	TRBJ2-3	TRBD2	CASSAKGLAGGTHTDTQYF
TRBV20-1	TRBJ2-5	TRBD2	CSGILSGGQETQYF
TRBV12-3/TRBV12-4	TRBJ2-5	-	CASSLVLLETQYF
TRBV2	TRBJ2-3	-	CASSRPGDTQYF
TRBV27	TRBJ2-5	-	CASSLSGLSGETQYF
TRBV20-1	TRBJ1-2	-	CSASDQAGGYTF
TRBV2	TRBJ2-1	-	CASSGQPSYNEQFF
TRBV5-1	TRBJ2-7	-	CASSPLTRNGYEQYF
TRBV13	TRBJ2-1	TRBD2	CASSKGTSGSWNEQFF
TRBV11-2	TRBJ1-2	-	CASSLGGSGGYTF
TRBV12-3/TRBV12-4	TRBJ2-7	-	CASSLAGSNPYEQYF
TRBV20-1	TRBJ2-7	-	CSIFAASSYEQYF
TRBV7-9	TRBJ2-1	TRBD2	CASSLEERGSDEQFF
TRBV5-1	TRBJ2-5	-	CASSLATKETQYF
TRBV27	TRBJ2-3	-	CASAHTYIWASTDTQYF
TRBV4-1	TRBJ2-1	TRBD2	CASSLALAGHYNEQFF
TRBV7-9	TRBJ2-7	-	CASSPPFEAPYEQYF
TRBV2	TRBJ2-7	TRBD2	CASAGGLGPYEQYF
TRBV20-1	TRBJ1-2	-	CSASSIGQTNYGYTF
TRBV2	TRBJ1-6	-	CASSEEGFSPLHF
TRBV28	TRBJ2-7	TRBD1	CASRGDRDSYEQYF
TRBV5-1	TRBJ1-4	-	CASSLKGSTNEKLFF
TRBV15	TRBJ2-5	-	CATGDIWETQYF
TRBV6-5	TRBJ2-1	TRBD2	CASSRSGSTYNEQFF
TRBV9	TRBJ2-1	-	CASSVEEEYNEQFF